What follows are 13 T cell receptor beta chains derived from one specimen sequenced in a study of patients and donors after allogeneic stem cell transplantation. TCRdb ran MiXCR on the RT-PCR reads and lists one entry per CDR3 protein. The sample contains 200,000 to 250,000 distinct CDR3 sequences, 38% of which appear only once. Sequencing input: blood, either unsorted or a sorted T cell fraction (not recorded which). The receptors stem from a human donor who was either an allogeneic HSCT recipient or a stem cell or donor lymphocyte infusion donor (not recorded which). It is not recorded whose cells these are; they may come from a transplant donor.

The V and J genes are TRBV2 and TRBJ2-3, with 9 bases lining up with TRBD1. Germline-derived CDR1 and CDR2 are SNHLY and FYNNEI. Germline trimming cut 4 bases from V and 6 bases from J; bases unmatched to any gene: 11. The CDR3 sequence is 16 residues long. DNA for the CDR3: TGTGCCAGCAGTGTTGTGGGACAGGGTTCGCCGGATACGCAGTATTTT. Protein sequence: CASSVVGQGSPDTQYF.

The chain couples TRBV9 to TRBJ2-3; D might be TRBD1 or TRBD2, each matching 5 bases. V was pared by 2 bases and J by 6 bases, with 19 bases between. In germline, CDR1 is SGDLS, CDR2 YYNGEE. This CDR3 is built from 16 residues. CDR3 DNA: TGTGCCAGCAGCGTGGCCGGGGACCCTGACTGGGATACGCAGTATTTT. Translated: CASSVAGDPDWDTQYF.

There are a few counts of this clonotype. The CDR3 reads CASSYNRMNTEAFF. The CDR3, as DNA: TGTGCCAGCAGTTATAACAGGATGAACACTGAAGCTTTCTTT. This chain links TRBV27 with TRBJ1-1; TRBD1 might be the D (5 bases). The V end lost 4 bases, the J end lost 0 bases, and 9 bases lay between the germline ends. Germline CDR1 is MNHEY and CDR2 is SMNVEV (reference sequence). The CDR3 totals 14 residues.

This sequence joins TRBV30 and TRBJ2-2; perhaps TRBD1 as D (6 bases). Germline values: CDR1 GTSNPN, CDR2 SVGIG (reference sequence). Trimming took off 5 bases at V and 1 base at J, with 8 bases between the two ends. The CDR3 spans 13 residues. CDR3 loop: CAWWGQNTGELFF. The DNA for the CDR3 is TGTGCCTGGTGGGGACAGAACACCGGGGAGCTGTTTTTT.

The genes are TRBV4-1 and TRBJ1-1; D uncertain. Germline V gene sequence: CDR1 MGHRA, CDR2 YSYEKL. The CDR3 consists of 15 residues. Trimming took 1 base from V and 1 from J, leaving 10 bases between them. The CDR3 here is CASSQGSESNTEAFF. CDR3 nucleotide sequence: TGCGCCAGCAGCCAAGGATCGGAATCGAACACTGAAGCTTTCTTT.

The rearrangement joins TRBV7-9 to TRBJ1-4; 7 bases map to TRBD1. Germline V gene lookup returns CDR1 SEHNR and CDR2 FQNEAQ (reference sequence). This CDR3 contains 14 residues. Trimming cost V 5 bases and J 3 bases; bases outside gene matches: 3. DNA for the CDR3: TGTGCCAGCAGCGCCGGGACAGCTAATGAAAAACTGTTTTTT. Its protein product is CASSAGTANEKLFF. Filled out from reference TRBV7-9 and TRBJ1-4, the complete variable domain reads DTGVSQNPRHKITKRGQNVTFRCDPISEHNRLYWYRQTLGQGPEFLTYFQNEAQLEKSRLLSDRFSAERPKGSFSTLEIQRTEQGDSAMYLCASSAGTANEKLFFGSGTQLSVL.

The rearrangement links TRBV6-6 to TRBJ2-2; D may be TRBD2 (6 bases). Germline values: CDR1 MNHNY, CDR2 SVGAGI (reference sequence). Trimming stripped 6 bases from V and 5 bases from J, with 22 bases between. The CDR3 is 17 residues long. CDR3 amino acids: CASSIMGLRAWTGELFF. The CDR3 DNA reads TGTGCCAGCAGCATTATGGGACTTCGGGCATGGACCGGGGAGCTGTTTTTT.

The V gene is TRBV20-1, the J gene TRBJ1-1; unclear D gene. V lost 6 bases and J 0 bases, leaving 11 bases between the germline ends. Germline V CDR1 and CDR2: DFQATT, SNEGSKA (reference sequence). The CDR3 totals 13 residues. The CDR3: CSANMGMNTEAFF. For the CDR3, the DNA is TGCAGTGCAAATATGGGCATGAACACTGAAGCTTTCTTT.

Only a few counts were recorded for this clonotype. The V call is TRBV9, the J call TRBJ2-2, with unresolved D. Germline V gives CDR1 SGDLS, CDR2 YYNGEE. V lost 5 bases, J lost 6 bases, and 17 bases lay in between. CDR3 length equals 15 residues. DNA of the CDR3: TGTGCCAGCAGGTACAGCGAAGGCCCATCCGGGGAGCTGTTTTTT. As protein: CASRYSEGPSGELFF.

This chain links TRBV12-3 or TRBV12-4 with TRBJ1-2; no clear D gene. There are 14 residues in the CDR3. Trimming left V 3 bases short and J 4 bases short, with 12 bases between. The CDR3 DNA reads as TGTGCCAGCAGTTTCCAGACTGATCTCTATGGCTACACCTTC. This gives the protein CASSFQTDLYGYTF.

This chain uses TRBV2 with TRBJ1-2, with D tentatively TRBD1 (5 bases). The CDR3 totals 14 residues. Trimming took 3 bases from V and 1 from J, leaving 9 bases between them. Germline CDR1 reads SNHLY; CDR2 reads FYNNEI. The CDR3 sequence is CASSDEGFNYGYTF. The CDR3, as DNA: TGTGCCAGCAGTGACGAGGGGTTTAACTATGGCTACACCTTC.

The chain links TRBV12-3 or TRBV12-4 to TRBJ1-6, with TRBD1 identical over 7 bases. V gave up 1 base and J gave up 11 bases; unmatched junction bases: 8. This CDR3 is 15 amino acids long. For the CDR3, the DNA is TGTGCCAGCAGTTTAGGTACAGGGGCCCCCGCACCCCTCCACTTT. This gives the protein CASSLGTGAPAPLHF.

Only a few counts were recorded for this clonotype. CDR3 loop: CSAWDRVDQPQHF. The CDR3 bases are TGCAGTGCTTGGGACAGGGTTGACCAGCCCCAGCATTTT. The V and J genes are TRBV20-1 and TRBJ1-5; 9 nucleotides line up with TRBD1. The V gene's germline CDR1 is DFQATT and CDR2 SNEGSKA (reference sequence). V was clipped by 5 bases and J by 7 bases; unmatched bases: 6. The CDR3 extends over 13 amino acids.